What follows describes a single TCR beta chain. Methods used by the authors: Amplified reference gene primers provided the basis for estimating nucleated cell counts. Data came from immunoSEQ multiplex PCR; TCRdb stores just in-frame clones and leaves some out. Clone size and V and J calls were adopted from that table, with D and trimming inferred from the DNA. This sample has approximately 15,000 clones, with about 91% found just once. This CDR3 is built from 13 residues. Looked up from germline, CDR1 is SGHTS and CDR2 is YDEGEE. Trimming shortened V by 4 bases and J by 9 bases, and 16 bases separated the two germline ends. These data are taken from a study of blood T cell repertoires in COVID-19. Looking at the study overall: Samples came from the United States, Italy and Spain, spanning acute and convalescent COVID-19. PBMCs, B-cell-depleted T cells, or T cells provided the cDNA or gDNA that made up the material.

This TCR derives from a human donor in a cohort sampled during active COVID-19. Sequencing was performed on peripheral blood. The J gene is TRBJ1-1, the V gene TRBV5-8; maybe TRBD1 (6 bases). CDR3 loop: CASSPLRGGQAFF. DNA of the CDR3: TGTGCCAGCAGCCCACTTCGGGGGGGGCAAGCTTTCTTT.